This T cell receptor beta chain was identified during a study of T-cell reconstitution after alpha-beta-depleted transplantation in children. Study observations and caveats: Certain patients had high TCRbeta diversity at day 60, and it came from recipient T cells and thymic progenitors that survived. Reported findings indicate that, about two months after transplant, alpha-beta T cells came from several hundred expanded clones, which were derived from non-depleted graft cells.

To note about this clonotype: Its antigen is as yet unknown.

Unique molecular identifiers featured in how the TCRbeta library was prepared. TCRdb re-called the PCR reads through MiXCR, storing one row per CDR3 protein. The table lists roughly 300,000 distinct CDR3 sequences, 9.5% to 13% of them singletons. CDR1 and CDR2 from the germline V gene are SGHNT and YYREEE (reference sequence). This CDR3 is built from 12 residues. Trimming left V 8 bases short and J 5 bases short, with 13 bases between. This TCR was sampled from a male patient aged 2-15 years who had a stem cell transplant for chronic granulomatous disease, so the T cells may come from the graft donor. This specimen was peripheral blood, taken 180 days after TCRalphabeta/CD19-depleted stem cell transplant. The chain employs TRBV5-4 and TRBJ2-5; D remains unclear. CDR3 amino acids: CARGPVGETQYF. The DNA of the CDR3 is TGTGCCAGGGGCCCGGTTGGGGAGACCCAGTACTTC.